These 24 T cell receptor beta chains were sequenced from one sample in a study of Graves' ophthalmopathy and Graves' hyperthyroidism (dated by TCRdb to the late 2010s). Sequenced on an Illumina HiSeq 2000. For repertoire sequencing, the TCR beta CDR3 regions were amplified from RNA transcripts. The first round was an RT-PCR using HTBI primers with the Qiagen OneStep RT-PCR kit, and this first round was followed by a second-round multiplex PCR, then size selection and purification. The public reads were reanalyzed by TCRdb: fastp trimming at Q25, MiXCR alignment, in-frame beta chains only. Entries are consolidated by CDR3 protein sequence, retaining the most common genes and DNA. The sample table shows 300,000 to 500,000 distinct CDR3 sequences, and approximately 15% are seen once. The ten most abundant clones make up 5.5% to 7% of the sample. Material: peripheral blood. All receptors derive from a woman aged 18-29 years with stable Graves' hyperthyroidism. Donor details come from another sample of the same person, matched by shared clones.

Ten or more counts support this clonotype. The V gene is TRBV7-6, the J gene TRBJ1-3; unclear D gene. The ends were cut back, 5 bases at V and 4 bases at J, with 18 bases in the middle. CDR3 length equals 16 residues. The germline V gene has CDR1 SGHVS and CDR2 FNYEAQ. The DNA for the CDR3 is TGTGCCAGCAGCAACGACCGGACCTTAAGCGGAAACACCATATATTTT. Encoded protein: CASSNDRTLSGNTIYF. The whole variable domain, filled in from reference TRBV7-6 and TRBJ1-3, reads GAGVSQSPRYKVTKRGQDVALRCDPISGHVSLYWYRQALGQGPEFLTYFNYEAQQDKSGLPNDRFSAERPEGSISTLTIQRTEQRDSAMYRCASSNDRTLSGNTIYFGEGSWLTVV.

About this clonotype itself: A read error may be the cause here, since a much bigger clone is one base away. The chain employs TRBV20-1 and TRBJ1-2, with D unclear. The germline CDR1 and CDR2 sequences are DFQATT and SNEGSKA (reference sequence). The CDR3 has 12 residues. CDR3 in DNA: TGCAGTGCTAGTTCTCGGCTTTATGGCTTCACCTTC. This sequence encodes CSASSRLYGFTF.

This clonotype was counted ten times or more. The chain couples TRBV6-2 or TRBV6-3 to TRBJ1-1; the match to TRBD1 covers 8 bases. Germline assignment: CDR1 MNHEY and CDR2 SVGEGT. This CDR3 region has 14 residues. V lost 6 bases and J lost 1; bases outside the gene matches: 4. DNA of the CDR3: TGTGCCAGCAGCCCGACAGGGGCGAACACTGAAGCTTTCTTT. Translated: CASSPTGANTEAFF.

This clonotype showed up just a few times. The rearrangement links TRBV5-1 to TRBJ1-1; the D is unclear. The CDR3 sequence is 14 residues long. V lost 0 bases and J lost 9, with 15 bases in between. The germline gives CDR1 SGHRS, CDR2 YFSETQ. CDR3 residues: CASSLGQGWTKAFF. In nucleotides, the CDR3 is TGCGCCAGCAGCTTGGGACAAGGATGGACTAAAGCTTTCTTT.

This clonotype was found many times. J is TRBJ1-6 and V is TRBV20-1; D is unresolved. Germline CDR1 is DFQATT and CDR2 is SNEGSKA (reference sequence). There are 18 residues in the CDR3. The V and J ends lost 0 bases and 6 bases respectively, with 21 bases between them. The CDR3 DNA sequence: TGCAGTGCTAGAGATTTCGCCGGAGGAGATACAGTTAATTCACCCCTCCACTTT. This gives the protein CSARDFAGGDTVNSPLHF.

Points on this clonotype: This clone may be a read error of a much larger clone one base away. The chain uses TRBV19 and TRBJ2-7, with D possibly matching TRBD2 (5 bases). The CDR3 extends over 15 amino acids. The V gene's germline CDR1 is LNHDA and CDR2 SQIVND (reference sequence). V was trimmed by 5 bases and J by 7 bases, leaving 21 bases between them. The CDR3 protein is CASSLGRTAVGEQYF. The CDR3 coding sequence is TGTGCCAGTAGTTTGGGGAGAACGGCAGTGGGAGAGCAGTACTTC. The whole variable domain, filled in from reference TRBV19 and TRBJ2-7, reads DGGITQSPKYLFRKEGQNVTLSCEQNLNHDAMYWYRQDPGQGLRLIYYSQIVNDFQKGDIAEGYSVSREKKESFPLTVTSAQKNPTAFYLCASSLGRTAVGEQYFGPGTRLTVT.

This sequence joins TRBV4-2 and TRBJ1-1; D perhaps matches TRBD1 (6 bases). The CDR3 has 15 amino acids. The V end was cut by 1 base, the J end by 5 bases, with 14 bases between. The germline gives CDR1 LGHNA, CDR2 YNFKEQ. CDR3 bases: TGTGCCAGCAGCCAAGTAGGGGGGCTACGTACTGAAGCTTTCTTT. It yields the protein CASSQVGGLRTEAFF.

This clonotype was recorded many times. The rearrangement uses TRBV7-9 and TRBJ1-2; tentative D call: TRBD1 (5 bases). The CDR3 loop spans 13 amino acids. Trimming took off 8 bases at V and 8 bases at J, with 18 bases between the two ends. The germline V gene has CDR1 SEHNR and CDR2 FQNEAQ (reference sequence). The CDR3 region has the DNA TGTGCCAGCGGGCAGGGCGTAGAAGCGGGCTACACCTTC. Translating gives CASGQGVEAGYTF.

In this sample, this clonotype turned up many times. This sequence joins TRBV12-5 and TRBJ1-5; a possible D gene is TRBD1 (5 bases). This CDR3 contains 16 residues. The ends were cut back, 7 bases at V and 2 bases at J, with 18 bases in the middle. Germline V gives CDR1 LGHNT, CDR2 FRNRAP. The CDR3, as DNA: TGTGCTAGTGCGGGAGGGACCCGTGGTGGCAATCAGCCCCAGCATTTT. Encoded protein: CASAGGTRGGNQPQHF.

There are many counts of this clonotype. V gene TRBV7-9 combines with J gene TRBJ2-5, with TRBD2 as a possible D gene (5 bases). V gave up 1 base and J gave up 1 base, with 10 bases separating them. The CDR3 is made up of 15 amino acids. Germline V lookup: CDR1 SEHNR, CDR2 FQNEAQ (reference sequence). The CDR3 protein is CASSLVAGIQETQYF. CDR3 sequence (DNA): TGTGCCAGCAGCTTAGTCGCGGGTATCCAAGAGACCCAGTACTTC.

On this clonotype itself: One end of the junction varies from germline; a read error may be responsible. This chain connects TRBV6-2 or TRBV6-3 to TRBJ1-2; tentative D call: TRBD1 (6 bases). Germline CDR1 is MNHEY and CDR2 is SVGEGT. CDR3 length equals 20 residues. DNA of the CDR3: TGTGCCAGCATTCACAGCGTAACCGGGACACCCTTAGGGGCTAACTATGGCTACAGCTTC. It translates to CASIHSVTGTPLGANYGYSF.

This clonotype was detected ten times or more. At one boundary the junction diverges from the germline segment, which might be a read error. This CDR3 is CASSYLGLRLKTYEQYF. CDR3 bases: TGTGCCAGCAGCTACTTGGGACTCCGGCTAAAAACCTACGAGCAGTACTTC. This chain connects TRBV6-2 or TRBV6-3 to TRBJ2-7, with D perhaps TRBD2 (6 bases). The germline V gene has CDR1 MNHEY and CDR2 SVGEGT. The CDR3 is 17 residues long.

With respect to this clonotype: Given the absence of the conserved phenylalanine or tryptophan at the CDR3 end, a read error is likely. This chain uses TRBV7-2 with TRBJ1-1, with 8 bases matching TRBD1. This CDR3 is 13 amino acids long. Trimming removed 6 bases from V and 5 bases from J; junction bases left unmatched: 5. Germline-derived CDR1 and CDR2 are SGHTA and FQGNSA. The CDR3 coding sequence is TGTGCCAGCAGTCCGGACAGGGAGACTGAAGCTTTCTAT. Amino acid sequence: CASSPDRETEAFY.

This clonotype was seen many times. This chain joins TRBV7-2 and TRBJ2-7; D gene ambiguous. The CDR3 runs 15 residues. Germline loops: CDR1 SGHTA, CDR2 FQGNSA. Deletions cut 1 base from V and 3 bases from J, with 13 bases between. In nucleotides, the CDR3 is TGTGCCAGCAGCTTAGGCTATTCGGGCGGCTACGAGCAGTACTTC. Its translation is CASSLGYSGGYEQYF.

A word on this clonotype: A much larger clonotype is one base distant, so this may be a read error. The conserved final phenylalanine or tryptophan is absent from the CDR3, which likely points to a read error. The V call is TRBV29-1, the J call TRBJ1-2; the match to TRBD1 covers 7 bases. This CDR3 has 14 amino acids. Germline V lookup: CDR1 SQVTM, CDR2 ANQGSEA. V trimming: 6 bases; J trimming: 4 bases; junction bases outside the gene matches: 11. The CDR3 protein is CSVRQGQNFYGYTY. The CDR3 nucleotides are TGCAGCGTGAGACAGGGCCAAAACTTCTATGGCTACACCTAC.

CDR3 nucleotides: TGTGCCAGCTCACCGTCCCGGGACAGGGTCGAGCAGTACTTC. It codes for CASSPSRDRVEQYF. The V and J genes are TRBV15 and TRBJ2-7; the match to TRBD1 covers 9 bases. Germline V CDR1 and CDR2: LNHNV, YYDKDF (reference sequence). CDR3 size: 14 residues. V dropped 10 bases and J dropped 6; count of bases not matched to a gene: 13. Complete variable domain (other parts from reference TRBV15 and TRBJ2-7): DAMVIQNPRYQVTQFGKPVTLSCSQTLNHNVMYWYQQKSSQAPKLLFHYYDKDFNNEADTPDNFQSRRPNTSFCFLDIRSPGLGDTAMYLCASSPSRDRVEQYFGPGTRLTVT.

This clonotype showed up just a few times. The chain employs TRBV6-2 or TRBV6-3 and TRBJ2-2; the match to TRBD2 covers 12 bases. CDR1 and CDR2 (germline): MNHEY, SVGEGT. With 6 bases clipped from V and 4 bases from J, the junction kept 15 bases outside the gene matches. There are 19 residues in the CDR3. DNA for the CDR3: TGTGCCAGCAGAGCAAACGATGGGACTAGCGGGTACGGCACCGGGGAGCTGTTTTTT. This encodes CASRANDGTSGYGTGELFF.

The rearrangement joins TRBV9 to TRBJ1-1; 7 bases line up with TRBD1. Germline trimming cut 0 bases from V and 10 bases from J; bases unmatched to any gene: 15. The CDR3 is made up of 16 amino acids. Looked up from germline, CDR1 is SGDLS and CDR2 is YYNGEE. For the CDR3, the DNA is TGTGCCAGCAGCGTAGTAAGGACAGGTTCATCCTCCGGAGCTTTCTTT. This translates into CASSVVRTGSSSGAFF.

This clonotype was seen repeatedly, ten times or more. The gene calls are TRBV20-1 and TRBJ2-5; D not resolved. This CDR3 comprises 13 residues. Germline V gene lookup returns CDR1 DFQATT and CDR2 SNEGSKA (reference sequence). Between the trimmed V and J ends, which lost 6 bases and 2 bases, there was a span of 13 bases. CDR3 amino acids: CSALTYQQETQYF. The CDR3 coding sequence is TGCAGTGCATTAACTTACCAACAAGAGACCCAGTACTTC.

This clonotype was counted ten times or more. V is TRBV6-2 or TRBV6-3 and J is TRBJ1-1; a possible D gene is TRBD1 (5 bases). Germline CDR1 MNHEY, CDR2 SVGEGT. The CDR3 consists of 15 residues. The V gene lost 2 bases and the J gene lost 5 bases, with 15 bases spanning the gap. CDR3 protein: CASSYGRGGLTEAFF. CDR3 bases: TGTGCCAGCAGTTACGGGCGTGGGGGATTGACTGAAGCTTTCTTT.

This clonotype came up many times. This chain links TRBV12-3 or TRBV12-4 with TRBJ2-7; 13 nucleotides line up with TRBD2. This CDR3 has 15 residues. Losses at the gene ends were 4 bases for V and 4 bases for J; bases not matched to a gene: 4. CDR3 in DNA: TGTGCCAGCAGTTCGGGACTAGCGGGGTTGTACGAGCAGTACTTC. Translating gives CASSSGLAGLYEQYF.

This clonotype was observed at least ten times. The V and J genes are TRBV6-5 and TRBJ2-5, with no clear D. Germline CDR1 reads MNHEY; CDR2 reads SVGAGI. The V and J ends lost 4 bases and 2 bases respectively, with 8 bases between them. CDR3 length: 13 amino acids. CDR3 protein: CASSSAGQETQYF. For the CDR3, the DNA is TGTGCCAGCAGTTCGGCCGGGCAAGAGACCCAGTACTTC.

This clonotype showed up many times. The chain combines TRBV11-2 with TRBJ1-2; weak D call: TRBD1 (6 bases). The CDR3 is 15 residues long. Germline V gene data show CDR1 as SGHAT and CDR2 as FQNNGV. Trimming took 5 bases from V and 6 from J, leaving 19 bases between them. The CDR3 region has the DNA TGTGCCAGCAGCGAGATACAGGGTACGAGAGATGGCTACACCTTC. Translation: CASSEIQGTRDGYTF.

This clonotype was detected a few times. The CDR3 protein is CASSPTGSNSPLHF. CDR3 DNA: TGTGCCAGCAGCCCAACAGGGTCGAATTCACCCCTCCACTTT. The genes are TRBV12-3 or TRBV12-4 and TRBJ1-6, with D possibly being TRBD1 (6 bases). Trimming stripped 6 bases from V and 7 bases from J, with 13 bases between. The CDR3 contains 14 residues.